This TCR beta chain is drawn from a study of blood T cell repertoires in COVID-19. Trimming left V 7 bases short and J 8 bases short, with 14 bases between. There are 12 residues in the CDR3. From germline, CDR1 is LNHDA and CDR2 SQIVND (reference sequence). Under the authors' procedure: Amplification with reference gene primers provided the estimates of nucleated cell counts. The assay was immunoSEQ multiplex PCR, and TCRdb's table has in-frame clones only and misses some. V, J and clone size derive from that table, while D and trimming were established from the DNA sequence. This table has 250,000 or so clones, 65% to 85% appearing once.

This TCR was sampled from a human donor in a cohort sampled during active COVID-19. Input material: peripheral blood. The chain combines TRBV19 with TRBJ1-2; D uncertain. In DNA, the CDR3 is TGTGCCAGTACCCGGGAGTTAGGGGGCTACACCTTC. Amino acids: CASTRELGGYTF.